A single sample gave rise to the 6 T cell receptor beta chains below, sequenced in a study of T cells expressing NK-cell markers. TCRdb re-called the 5' RACE reads and catalogs CDR3 proteins one per entry, DNA excluded. The table for this sample gives 350,000 to 500,000 distinct CDR3 sequences. The sequenced sample was blood T cells: a sorted CD56 or NKG2C T cell subset, CD4+ or CD8+ T cells, or bulk PBMC T cells (not recorded which). These receptors came from a woman aged 18 to 75 in good health.

The rearrangement links TRBV6-1 to TRBJ2-2; with no DNA, the TCRdb D assignment of TRBD1 cannot be verified. CDR1 is MNHNS and CDR2 is SASEGT in the germline V gene. The CDR3 length is 18 residues. CDR3 loop: CASSDPRTGGRRTGELFF.

The V and J genes are TRBV18 and TRBJ1-1. CDR1 KGHSH and CDR2 LQKENI come from the germline V gene. This CDR3 has 14 residues. The CDR3 sequence: CASSRDSDGTEAFF. Looking up the rest from reference TRBV18 and TRBJ1-1 gives the full variable domain: NAGVMQNPRHLVRRRGQEARLRCSPMKGHSHVYWYRQLPEEGLKFMVYLQKENIIDESGMPKERFSAEFPKEGPSILRIQQVVRGDSAAYFCASSRDSDGTEAFFGQGTRLTVV.

The CDR3: CSVEGHPEYNEQFF. V usage is TRBV29-1 and J usage is TRBJ2-1; TCRdb lists TRBD2, though no DNA is available to test this call. Germline CDR1 reads SQVTM; CDR2 reads ANQGSEA. CDR3 size: 14 residues.

CDR3 in amino acids: CSAARQAYGYTF. The V call is TRBV29-1, the J call TRBJ1-2; the D gene TCRdb calls, TRBD1, cannot be checked with no DNA. This CDR3 is 12 amino acids long. Germline CDR1 is SQVTM and CDR2 is ANQGSEA. The full variable domain, with the rest looked up from reference TRBV29-1 and TRBJ1-2, is SAVISQKPSRDICQRGTSLTIQCQVDSQVTMMFWYRQQPGQSLTLIATANQGSEATYESGFVIDKFPISRPNLTFSTLTVSNMSPEDSSIYLCSAARQAYGYTFGSGTRLTVV.

The chain is built from TRBV5-1 and TRBJ2-2; TCRdb indicates TRBD2, and absent DNA this call remains unverified. The CDR3 loop spans 16 amino acids. Germline V lookup: CDR1 SGHRS, CDR2 YFSETQ. The CDR3 here is CASSWRTSTNTGELFF.

V and J are TRBV20-1 and TRBJ2-1. The germline V gene has CDR1 DFQATT and CDR2 SNEGSKA (reference sequence). The CDR3 runs to 13 residues. The CDR3 loop is CSAREGSPNEQFF.